The clone carrying this TCR beta chain was observed a few times. The data originate from a study of early T cells in non-severe SARS-CoV-2 infection. Via MiXCR, TCRdb re-called the 5' RACE reads, giving one row per CDR3 protein. The table records tens of thousands of distinct CDR3 sequences, 11% of them present only once. J was trimmed by 7 bases and V by 3 bases; bases with no gene match: 13. CDR3 length: 18 residues. CDR1 and CDR2 from the germline V gene are SEHNR and FQNEAQ (reference sequence). The source was whole blood, collected at baseline. J is TRBJ2-4 and V is TRBV7-9; TRBD1 matches 12 bases. The sequence came from an adult who was a healthcare worker with PCR-confirmed SARS-CoV-2 infection or an uninfected control (not recorded which). This chain's CDR3 is CASSLGNIGTGGRNIQYF. The DNA for the CDR3 is TGTGCCAGCAGCTTGGGGAACATCGGGACAGGGGGCAGGAACATTCAGTACTTC.